A selection of T cell receptor beta chains follows, all from one sample in a study of Tregs in tolerant kidney transplant recipients. Assay: immunoSEQ multiplex PCR; the TCRdb copy retains only in-frame clones and omits some. The sample includes 35,000 to 50,000 clones, nearly 97% of them seen just once. These receptors' antigens are unknown. Sequences were obtained from Tregs from blood cultured with allogeneic cells. These receptors came from a human donor in good health. The CDR3 runs from the conserved cysteine through the conserved F or W. Fields, in order: D gene, clone size, V gene, CDR3 length, J gene, CDR3 protein, CDR3 DNA. A D gene is named only where the DNA matches it firmly. Where a row states a size, it is once, few, many or the class of an expanded clone; other rows omit it.

d_call: -
clone_size: -
v_call: TRBV7-2
cdr3_length: 12
j_call: TRBJ2-3
cdr3_aa: CASSRSYRVGYF
cdr3_nt: TGTGCCAGCAGCAGAAGTTACAGGGTAGGGTATTTT

d_call: -
clone_size: -
v_call: TRBV5-1
cdr3_length: 14
j_call: TRBJ1-5
cdr3_aa: CASSLAGGDQPQHF
cdr3_nt: TGCGCCAGCAGCTTGGCGGGAGGGGACCAGCCCCAGCATTTT

d_call: -
clone_size: -
v_call: TRBV6-5
cdr3_length: 14
j_call: TRBJ2-3
cdr3_aa: CASSFRDTTDTQYF
cdr3_nt: TGTGCCAGCAGTTTCCGGGACACCACAGATACGCAGTATTTT

d_call: TRBD1
clone_size: -
v_call: TRBV7-2
cdr3_length: 16
j_call: TRBJ2-5
cdr3_aa: CASSQLSGTVLGTQYF
cdr3_nt: TGTGCCAGCAGCCAACTTAGTGGGACAGTCCTGGGGACCCAGTACTTC

d_call: -
clone_size: -
v_call: TRBV7-9
cdr3_length: 14
j_call: TRBJ2-5
cdr3_aa: CASSLVTLGGTQYF
cdr3_nt: TGTGCCAGCAGCTTAGTGACCCTCGGAGGGACCCAGTACTTC

d_call: -
clone_size: -
v_call: TRBV5-1
cdr3_length: 11
j_call: TRBJ2-7
cdr3_aa: CASSFGAEQYF
cdr3_nt: TGCGCCAGCAGCTTCGGGGCCGAGCAGTACTTC

d_call: TRBD2
clone_size: -
v_call: TRBV7-3
cdr3_length: 15
j_call: TRBJ2-3
cdr3_aa: CASSFSAGGTDTQYF
cdr3_nt: TGTGCCAGCAGCTTCAGTGCGGGGGGAACAGATACGCAGTATTTT

d_call: -
clone_size: -
v_call: TRBV19
cdr3_length: 13
j_call: TRBJ1-1
cdr3_aa: CASSKMANTEAFF
cdr3_nt: TGTGCCAGTAGTAAAATGGCTAACACTGAAGCTTTCTTT

d_call: -
clone_size: -
v_call: TRBV27
cdr3_length: 20
j_call: TRBJ1-6
cdr3_aa: CASSLSFSGSIFTYNSPLHF
cdr3_nt: TGTGCCAGCAGTTTAAGTTTTTCGGGCAGCATATTCACCTATAATTCACCCCTCCACTTT

d_call: TRBD2
clone_size: -
v_call: TRBV7-8
cdr3_length: 17
j_call: TRBJ2-1
cdr3_aa: CASSPRPGGRSYNEQFF
cdr3_nt: TGTGCCAGCAGCCCCCGTCCGGGCGGGAGGTCCTACAATGAGCAGTTCTTC

d_call: -
clone_size: -
v_call: TRBV18
cdr3_length: 16
j_call: TRBJ2-5
cdr3_aa: CASSPFRQQVQETQYF
cdr3_nt: TGTGCCAGCTCACCTTTCCGACAGCAAGTACAAGAGACCCAGTACTTC

d_call: TRBD1
clone_size: -
v_call: TRBV5-4
cdr3_length: 14
j_call: TRBJ1-2
cdr3_aa: CASSLGRGQHGYTF
cdr3_nt: TGTGCCAGCAGCTTGGGGAGGGGGCAGCACGGCTACACCTTC

d_call: TRBD1
clone_size: -
v_call: TRBV18
cdr3_length: 15
j_call: TRBJ1-1
cdr3_aa: CASSPGTGLNTEAFF
cdr3_nt: TGTGCCAGCTCACCGGGGACAGGGTTGAACACTGAAGCTTTCTTT

d_call: -
clone_size: -
v_call: TRBV5-8
cdr3_length: 14
j_call: TRBJ1-1
cdr3_aa: CASSLKAWNTEAFF
cdr3_nt: TGTGCCAGCAGCTTGAAGGCATGGAACACTGAAGCTTTCTTT

d_call: -
clone_size: -
v_call: TRBV28
cdr3_length: 13
j_call: TRBJ2-1
cdr3_aa: CASRMDIGNEQFF
cdr3_nt: TGTGCCAGCAGGATGGACATCGGCAATGAGCAGTTCTTC

d_call: -
clone_size: -
v_call: TRBV7-8
cdr3_length: 14
j_call: TRBJ1-5
cdr3_aa: CASSLSGNNQPQHF
cdr3_nt: TGTGCCAGCAGTTTGTCAGGGAACAATCAGCCCCAGCATTTT

d_call: -
clone_size: -
v_call: TRBV7-9
cdr3_length: 13
j_call: TRBJ2-1
cdr3_aa: CASSLLRYNEQFF
cdr3_nt: TGTGCCAGCAGCTTACTACGGTACAATGAGCAGTTCTTC

d_call: -
clone_size: -
v_call: TRBV19
cdr3_length: 13
j_call: TRBJ1-2
cdr3_aa: CASSIPRGYGYTF
cdr3_nt: TGTGCCAGTAGTATACCCAGGGGCTATGGCTACACCTTC

d_call: -
clone_size: -
v_call: TRBV18
cdr3_length: 14
j_call: TRBJ1-4
cdr3_aa: CASTEQELNEKLFF
cdr3_nt: TGTGCCAGCACAGAACAGGAACTTAATGAAAAACTGTTTTTT

d_call: TRBD2
clone_size: -
v_call: TRBV4-1
cdr3_length: 17
j_call: TRBJ2-3
cdr3_aa: CASSPYGRLAGSDTQYF
cdr3_nt: TGCGCCAGCAGCCCCTATGGGCGACTAGCGGGATCGGATACGCAGTATTTT

d_call: TRBD2
clone_size: -
v_call: TRBV27
cdr3_length: 15
j_call: TRBJ2-7
cdr3_aa: CASLWGSGRDGEQYF
cdr3_nt: TGTGCCAGCCTATGGGGTAGCGGGAGGGATGGCGAGCAGTACTTC

d_call: -
clone_size: -
v_call: TRBV7-9
cdr3_length: 15
j_call: TRBJ1-3
cdr3_aa: CASSLWGTSGNTIYF
cdr3_nt: TGTGCCAGCAGCTTATGGGGTACGTCTGGAAACACCATATATTTT

d_call: -
clone_size: once
v_call: TRBV5-6
cdr3_length: 19
j_call: TRBJ2-2
cdr3_aa: CASSRRATGPRVNTGELFF
cdr3_nt: TGTGCCAGCAGCCGCCGGGCGACCGGCCCTAGAGTTAACACCGGGGAGCTGTTTTTT

d_call: -
clone_size: -
v_call: TRBV12-5
cdr3_length: 13
j_call: TRBJ1-1
cdr3_aa: CASGFEGFTEAFF
cdr3_nt: TGTGCTAGTGGTTTTGAGGGATTCACTGAAGCTTTCTTT

d_call: TRBD1
clone_size: -
v_call: TRBV10-3
cdr3_length: 14
j_call: TRBJ1-1
cdr3_aa: CAIRAFTGVGEAFF
cdr3_nt: TGTGCCATCAGGGCCTTTACAGGGGTAGGTGAAGCTTTCTTT

d_call: -
clone_size: once
v_call: TRBV10-1
cdr3_length: 15
j_call: TRBJ2-5
cdr3_aa: CASSESGSRGETQYF
cdr3_nt: TGCGCCAGCAGTGAGTCGGGGTCAAGAGGGGAGACCCAGTACTTC

d_call: -
clone_size: -
v_call: TRBV7-3
cdr3_length: 13
j_call: TRBJ2-5
cdr3_aa: CASSLTDGETQYF
cdr3_nt: TGTGCCAGCAGCTTAACGGACGGAGAGACCCAGTACTTC

d_call: TRBD1
clone_size: once
v_call: TRBV30
cdr3_length: 19
j_call: TRBJ2-1
cdr3_aa: CAWSDEQGFTPITPNEQFF
cdr3_nt: TGTGCCTGGAGTGACGAACAGGGGTTTACCCCGATAACCCCCAATGAGCAGTTCTTC

d_call: -
clone_size: -
v_call: TRBV11-2
cdr3_length: 11
j_call: TRBJ2-5
cdr3_aa: CASSLGETQYF
cdr3_nt: TGTGCCAGCAGCTTAGGGGAGACCCAGTACTTC